Listed here is a single T cell receptor (beta chain). The antigen remains unidentified. The study ran the assay at deep level. Clones were read by immunoSEQ multiplex PCR, and TCRdb kept only the in-frame ones, dropping some. Among about 2.1 million clones listed, roughly 91% were seen once. Germline CDR1 MNHEY, CDR2 SMNVEV (reference sequence). V lost 4 bases, J lost 2 bases, and 11 bases lay in between. The CDR3 runs 14 residues. These data come from a study of shared clonotypes between healthy human individuals. Overall study findings and caveats: Genetic and exposure-history diversity was limited by the few donors.

CD45RO-negative, CCR7-selected cells formed the naive CD8 fraction, which excluded terminally differentiated effector memory CD45RA+ cells. The clonotype was recovered from a man between 18 and 29 years old in good health. Some clones in this sample may be carry-over from other donors' samples. The chain links TRBV27 to TRBJ1-1, with D unresolved. The specimen was naive CD8+ T cells from PBMCs. CDR3 loop: CASSWGTLNTEAFF. Written as DNA, the CDR3 is TGTGCCAGCAGTTGGGGTACGCTAAACACTGAAGCTTTCTTT.